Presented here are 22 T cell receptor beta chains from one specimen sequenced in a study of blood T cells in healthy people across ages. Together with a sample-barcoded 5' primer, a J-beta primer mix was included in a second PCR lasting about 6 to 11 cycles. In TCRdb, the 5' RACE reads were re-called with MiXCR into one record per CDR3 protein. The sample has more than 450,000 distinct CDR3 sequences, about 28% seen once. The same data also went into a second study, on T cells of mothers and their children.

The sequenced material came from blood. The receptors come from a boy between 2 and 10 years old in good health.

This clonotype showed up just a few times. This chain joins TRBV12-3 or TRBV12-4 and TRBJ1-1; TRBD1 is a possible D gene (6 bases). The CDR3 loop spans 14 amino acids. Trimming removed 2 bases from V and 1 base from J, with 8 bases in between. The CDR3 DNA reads TGTGCCAGCAGTTTACGGGGGCAGAACACTGAAGCTTTCTTT. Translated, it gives CASSLRGQNTEAFF.

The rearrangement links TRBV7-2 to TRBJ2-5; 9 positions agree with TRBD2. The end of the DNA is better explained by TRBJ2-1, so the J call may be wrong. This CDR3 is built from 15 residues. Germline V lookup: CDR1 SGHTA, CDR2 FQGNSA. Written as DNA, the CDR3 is TGTGCCAGCAGCCGAAGACTAGCGGTCTACAATGAGCAGTTCTTC. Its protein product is CASSRRLAVYNEQFF.

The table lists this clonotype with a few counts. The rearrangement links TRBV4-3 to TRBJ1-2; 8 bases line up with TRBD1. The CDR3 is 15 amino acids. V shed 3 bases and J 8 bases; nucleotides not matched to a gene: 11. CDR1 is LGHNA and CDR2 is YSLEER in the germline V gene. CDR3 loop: CASSHLTGTGVGYTF. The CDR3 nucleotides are TGCGCCAGCAGCCATTTGACGGGGACAGGCGTGGGCTACACCTTC.

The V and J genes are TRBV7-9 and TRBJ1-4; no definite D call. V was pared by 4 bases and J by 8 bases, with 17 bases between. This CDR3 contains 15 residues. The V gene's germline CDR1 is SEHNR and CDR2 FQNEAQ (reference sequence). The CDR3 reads CASSSSGPRGEKLFF. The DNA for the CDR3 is TGTGCCAGCAGCTCGTCCGGGCCAAGAGGCGAAAAACTGTTTTTT. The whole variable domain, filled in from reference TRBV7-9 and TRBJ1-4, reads DTGVSQNPRHKITKRGQNVTFRCDPISEHNRLYWYRQTLGQGPEFLTYFQNEAQLEKSRLLSDRFSAERPKGSFSTLEIQRTEQGDSAMYLCASSSSGPRGEKLFFGSGTQLSVL.

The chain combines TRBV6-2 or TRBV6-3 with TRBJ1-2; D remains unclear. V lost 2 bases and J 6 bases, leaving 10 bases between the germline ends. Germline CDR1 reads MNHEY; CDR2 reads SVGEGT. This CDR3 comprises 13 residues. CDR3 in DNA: TGTGCCAGCAGTTACCCAGGCTTGAATGGCTACACCTTC. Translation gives CASSYPGLNGYTF.

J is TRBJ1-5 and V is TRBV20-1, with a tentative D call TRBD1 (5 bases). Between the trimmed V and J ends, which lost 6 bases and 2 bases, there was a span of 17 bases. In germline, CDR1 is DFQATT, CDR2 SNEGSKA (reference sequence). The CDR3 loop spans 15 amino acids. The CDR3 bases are TGCAGTGCAGGCCGGGGGAGGGGTGGCAATCAGCCCCAGCATTTT. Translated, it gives CSAGRGRGGNQPQHF.

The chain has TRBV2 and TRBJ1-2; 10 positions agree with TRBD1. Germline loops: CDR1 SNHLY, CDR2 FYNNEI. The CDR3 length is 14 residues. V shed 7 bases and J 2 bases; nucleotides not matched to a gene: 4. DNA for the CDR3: TGTGCCAGCAACCGACAGGGGGCCAACTATGGCTACACCTTC. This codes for CASNRQGANYGYTF.

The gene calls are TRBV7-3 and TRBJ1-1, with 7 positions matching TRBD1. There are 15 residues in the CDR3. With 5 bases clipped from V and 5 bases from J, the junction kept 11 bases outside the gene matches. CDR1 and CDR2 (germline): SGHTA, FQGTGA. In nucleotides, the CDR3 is TGTGCCAGCAGCCCCCAAGGAGGGGGCCGTACTGAAGCTTTCTTT. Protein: CASSPQGGGRTEAFF. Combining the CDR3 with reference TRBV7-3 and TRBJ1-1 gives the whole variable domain GAGVSQTPSNKVTEKGKYVELRCDPISGHTALYWYRQSLGQGPEFLIYFQGTGAADDSGLPNDRFFAVRPEGSVSTLKIQRTERGDSAVYLCASSPQGGGRTEAFFGQGTRLTVV.

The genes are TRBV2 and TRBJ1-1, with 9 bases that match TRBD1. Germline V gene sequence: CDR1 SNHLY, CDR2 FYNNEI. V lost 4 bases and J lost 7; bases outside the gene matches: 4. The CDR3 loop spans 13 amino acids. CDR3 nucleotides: TGTGCCAGCAGTGGAGACAGGGGGAGTGAAGCTTTCTTT. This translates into CASSGDRGSEAFF.

The CDR3 loop reads CSARTSGRGDEQFF. CDR3 sequence (DNA): TGCAGCGCCCGGACTAGCGGGAGGGGGGATGAGCAGTTCTTC. The rearrangement uses TRBV29-1 and TRBJ2-1; 15 nucleotides match TRBD2. V lost 7 bases and J lost 8; bases outside the gene matches: 6. The CDR3 has 14 residues. CDR1 and CDR2 from the germline V gene are SQVTM and ANQGSEA.

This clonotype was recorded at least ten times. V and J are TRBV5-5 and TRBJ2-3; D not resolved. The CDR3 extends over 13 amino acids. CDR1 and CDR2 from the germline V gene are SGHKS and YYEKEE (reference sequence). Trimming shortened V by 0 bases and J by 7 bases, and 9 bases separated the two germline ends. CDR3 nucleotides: TGTGCCAGCAGCTTGGACCTGTGGAATACGCAGTATTTT. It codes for CASSLDLWNTQYF.

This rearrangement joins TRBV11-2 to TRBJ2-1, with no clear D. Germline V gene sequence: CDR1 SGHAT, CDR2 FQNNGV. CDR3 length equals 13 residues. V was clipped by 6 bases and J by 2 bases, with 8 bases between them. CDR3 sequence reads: CASSTVAYNEQFF. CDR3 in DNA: TGTGCCAGCAGTACTGTCGCCTACAATGAGCAGTTCTTC.

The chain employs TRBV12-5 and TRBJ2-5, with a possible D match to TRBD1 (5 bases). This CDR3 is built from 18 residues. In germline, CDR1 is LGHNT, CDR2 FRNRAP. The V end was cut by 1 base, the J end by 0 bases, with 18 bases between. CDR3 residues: CASGLGSRQIPYQETQYF. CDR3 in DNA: TGTGCTAGTGGTTTGGGGTCCCGACAGATCCCGTACCAAGAGACCCAGTACTTC.

The CDR3 sequence: CASSSPEGATGANVLTF. The CDR3 DNA reads as TGTGCCAGCAGCTCCCCCGAGGGGGCGACTGGGGCCAACGTCCTGACTTTC. The rearrangement uses TRBV7-9 and TRBJ2-6; TRBD1 matches 7 bases. CDR1 and CDR2 from the germline V gene are SEHNR and FQNEAQ (reference sequence). The J segment lost 2 bases and the V segment lost 4 bases, leaving 8 bases of the junction unmatched. CDR3 length equals 17 residues.

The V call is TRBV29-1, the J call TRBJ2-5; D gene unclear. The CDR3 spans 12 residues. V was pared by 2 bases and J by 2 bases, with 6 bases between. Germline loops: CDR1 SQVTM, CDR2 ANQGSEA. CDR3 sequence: CSVEPRQETQYF. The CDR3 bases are TGCAGCGTTGAACCCAGACAAGAGACCCAGTACTTC. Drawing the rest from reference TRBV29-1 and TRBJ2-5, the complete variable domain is SAVISQKPSRDICQRGTSLTIQCQVDSQVTMMFWYRQQPGQSLTLIATANQGSEATYESGFVIDKFPISRPNLTFSTLTVSNMSPEDSSIYLCSVEPRQETQYFGPGTRLLVL.

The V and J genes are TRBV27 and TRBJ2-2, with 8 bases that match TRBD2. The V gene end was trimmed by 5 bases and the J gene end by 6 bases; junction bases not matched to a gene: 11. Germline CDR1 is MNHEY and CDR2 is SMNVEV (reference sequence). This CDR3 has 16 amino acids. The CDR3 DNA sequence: TGTGCCAGCAGTCTAACCTATCGGGGGGGCCCCGGGGAGCTGTTTTTT. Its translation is CASSLTYRGGPGELFF.

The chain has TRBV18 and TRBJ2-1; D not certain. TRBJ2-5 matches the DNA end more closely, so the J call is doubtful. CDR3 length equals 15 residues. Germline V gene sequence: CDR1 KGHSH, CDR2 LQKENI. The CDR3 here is CASSPEQDADGTQYF. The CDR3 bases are TGTGCCAGCTCACCAGAGCAGGATGCGGATGGGACCCAGTACTTC.

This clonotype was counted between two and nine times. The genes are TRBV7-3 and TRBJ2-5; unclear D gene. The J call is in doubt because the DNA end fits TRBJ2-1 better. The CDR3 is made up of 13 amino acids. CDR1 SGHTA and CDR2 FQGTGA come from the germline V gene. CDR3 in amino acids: CASSFGSWDEQFF. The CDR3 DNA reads TGTGCCAGCAGCTTTGGGTCGTGGGATGAGCAGTTCTTC.

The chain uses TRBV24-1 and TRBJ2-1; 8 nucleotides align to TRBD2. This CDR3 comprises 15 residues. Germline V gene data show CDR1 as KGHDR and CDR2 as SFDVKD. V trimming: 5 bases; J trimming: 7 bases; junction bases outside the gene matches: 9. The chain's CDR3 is CATSVPSGGRNEQFF. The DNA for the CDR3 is TGTGCCACCAGTGTCCCTTCGGGGGGGAGAAATGAGCAGTTCTTC.

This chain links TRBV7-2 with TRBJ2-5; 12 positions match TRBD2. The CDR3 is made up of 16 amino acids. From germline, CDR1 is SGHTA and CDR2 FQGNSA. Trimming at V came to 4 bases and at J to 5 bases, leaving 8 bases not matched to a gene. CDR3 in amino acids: CASSYLAGGPLETQYF. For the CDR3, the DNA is TGTGCCAGCAGCTACCTAGCGGGGGGGCCTCTGGAGACCCAGTACTTC.

The chain's CDR3 is CSVEDERLFF. CDR3 coding DNA: TGCAGCGTTGAAGACGAAAGGCTGTTTTTT. The chain carries TRBV29-1 and TRBJ1-4; no reliable D call. Looked up from germline, CDR1 is SQVTM and CDR2 is ANQGSEA. Trimming pared 0 bases from V and 14 bases from J, leaving 7 bases between. The CDR3 is 10 residues long.

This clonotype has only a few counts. CDR3 in DNA: TGCAGCGTTCTACTAGCGGGGGGTGAAGAGACCCAGTACTTC. This gives the protein CSVLLAGGEETQYF. This chain uses TRBV29-1 with TRBJ2-5; 12 nucleotides align to TRBD2. This CDR3 is built from 14 residues. J lost 3 bases, V lost 5 bases, and 4 bases had no gene match. Looked up from germline, CDR1 is SQVTM and CDR2 is ANQGSEA.